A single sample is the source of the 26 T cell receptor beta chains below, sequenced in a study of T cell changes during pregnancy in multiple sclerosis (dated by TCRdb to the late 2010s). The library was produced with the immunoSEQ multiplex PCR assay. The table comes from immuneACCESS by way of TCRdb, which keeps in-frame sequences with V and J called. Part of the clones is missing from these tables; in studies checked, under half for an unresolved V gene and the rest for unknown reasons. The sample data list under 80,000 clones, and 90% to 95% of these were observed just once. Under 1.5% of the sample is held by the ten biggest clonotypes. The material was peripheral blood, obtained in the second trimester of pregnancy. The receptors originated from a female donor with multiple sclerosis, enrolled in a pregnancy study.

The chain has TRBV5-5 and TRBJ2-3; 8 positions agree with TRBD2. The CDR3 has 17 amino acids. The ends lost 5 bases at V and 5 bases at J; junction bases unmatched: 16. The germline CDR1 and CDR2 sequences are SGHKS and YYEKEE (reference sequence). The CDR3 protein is CASSNTRGLAGEDTQYF. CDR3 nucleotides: TGTGCCAGCAGTAACACCAGAGGGCTAGCGGGCGAAGATACGCAGTATTTT.

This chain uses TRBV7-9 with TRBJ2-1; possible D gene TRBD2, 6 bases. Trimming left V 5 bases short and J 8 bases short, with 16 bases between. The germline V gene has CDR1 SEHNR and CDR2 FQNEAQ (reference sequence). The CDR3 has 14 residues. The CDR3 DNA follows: TGTGCCAGCAGCCCGACGTCGACTAGGGATGAGCAGTTCTTC. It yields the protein CASSPTSTRDEQFF.

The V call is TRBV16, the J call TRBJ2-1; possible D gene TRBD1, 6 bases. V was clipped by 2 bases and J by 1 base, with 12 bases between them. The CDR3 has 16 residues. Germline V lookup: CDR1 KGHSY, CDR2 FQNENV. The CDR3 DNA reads TGTGCCAGCAGCCAAGGGCTGACAGGATCCTACAATGAGCAGTTCTTC. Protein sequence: CASSQGLTGSYNEQFF.

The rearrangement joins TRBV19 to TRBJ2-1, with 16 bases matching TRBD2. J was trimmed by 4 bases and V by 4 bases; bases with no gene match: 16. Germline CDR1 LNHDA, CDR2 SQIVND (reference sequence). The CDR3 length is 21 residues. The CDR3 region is CASSTRAGGLAGGKGYNEQFF. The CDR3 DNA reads TGTGCCAGTAGTACGAGGGCCGGGGGACTAGCGGGAGGGAAGGGTTACAATGAGCAGTTCTTC.

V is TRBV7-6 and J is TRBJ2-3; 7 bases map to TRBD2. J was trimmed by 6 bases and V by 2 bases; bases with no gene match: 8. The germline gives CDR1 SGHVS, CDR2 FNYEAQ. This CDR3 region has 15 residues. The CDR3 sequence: CASSLSSGPGDTQYF. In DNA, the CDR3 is TGTGCCAGCAGCTTAAGTAGCGGGCCTGGGGATACGCAGTATTTT.

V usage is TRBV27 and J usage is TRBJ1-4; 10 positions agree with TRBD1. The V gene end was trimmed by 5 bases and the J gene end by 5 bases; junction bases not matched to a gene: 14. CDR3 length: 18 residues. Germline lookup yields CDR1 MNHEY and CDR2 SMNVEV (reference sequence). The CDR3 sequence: CASSLQIRPGQGNEKLFF. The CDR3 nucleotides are TGTGCCAGCAGTCTCCAGATACGACCGGGACAGGGGAATGAAAAACTGTTTTTT.

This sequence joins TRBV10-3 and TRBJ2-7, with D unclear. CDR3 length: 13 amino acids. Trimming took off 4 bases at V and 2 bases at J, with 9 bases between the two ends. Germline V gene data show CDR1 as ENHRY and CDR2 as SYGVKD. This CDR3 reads CAISGEVTYEQYF. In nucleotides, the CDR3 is TGTGCCATCAGTGGAGAGGTCACCTACGAGCAGTACTTC.

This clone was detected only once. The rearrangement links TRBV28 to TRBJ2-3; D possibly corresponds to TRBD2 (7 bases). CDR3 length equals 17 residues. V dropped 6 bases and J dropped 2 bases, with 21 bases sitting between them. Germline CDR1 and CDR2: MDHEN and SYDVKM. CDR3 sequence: CASRGGGRGAFTDTQYF. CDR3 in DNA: TGTGCCAGCAGAGGGGGGGGGAGAGGGGCCTTCACAGATACGCAGTATTTT.

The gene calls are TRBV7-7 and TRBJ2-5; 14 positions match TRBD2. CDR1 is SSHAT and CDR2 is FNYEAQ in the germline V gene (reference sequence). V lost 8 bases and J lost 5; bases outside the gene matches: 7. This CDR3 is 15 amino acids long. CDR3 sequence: CASATSGGAVETQYF. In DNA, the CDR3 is TGTGCCAGCGCGACTAGCGGGGGGGCCGTGGAGACCCAGTACTTC.

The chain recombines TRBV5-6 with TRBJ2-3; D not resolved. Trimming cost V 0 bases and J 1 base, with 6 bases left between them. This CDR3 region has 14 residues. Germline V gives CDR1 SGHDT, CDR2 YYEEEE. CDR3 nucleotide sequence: TGTGCCAGCAGCTTGGACAGTGGCACAGATACGCAGTATTTT. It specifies CASSLDSGTDTQYF. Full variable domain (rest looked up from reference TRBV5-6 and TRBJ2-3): DAGVTQSPTHLIKTRGQQVTLRCSPKSGHDTVSWYQQALGQGPQFIFQYYEEEERQRGNFPDRFSGHQFPNYSSELNVNALLLGDSALYLCASSLDSGTDTQYFGPGTRLTVL.

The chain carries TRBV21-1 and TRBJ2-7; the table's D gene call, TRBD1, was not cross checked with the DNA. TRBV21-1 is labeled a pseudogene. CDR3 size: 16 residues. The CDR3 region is CASTRTPGQGLYEQYF. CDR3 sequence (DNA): TGTGCCAGCACCCGAACCCCGGGACAGGGGCTCTACGAGCAGTACTTC.

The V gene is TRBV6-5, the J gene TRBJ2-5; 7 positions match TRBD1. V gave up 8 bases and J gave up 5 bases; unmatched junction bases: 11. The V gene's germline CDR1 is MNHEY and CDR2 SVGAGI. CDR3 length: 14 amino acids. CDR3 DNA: TGTGCCAGCGGTCATAACAGGGGAGTGGAGACCCAGTACTTC. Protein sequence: CASGHNRGVETQYF.

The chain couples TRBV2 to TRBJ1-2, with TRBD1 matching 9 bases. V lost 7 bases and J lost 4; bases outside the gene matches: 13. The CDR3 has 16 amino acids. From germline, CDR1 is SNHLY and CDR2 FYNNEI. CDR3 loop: CASKHTGGSWVYGYTF. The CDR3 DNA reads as TGTGCCAGCAAACATACAGGGGGCAGTTGGGTCTATGGCTACACCTTC.

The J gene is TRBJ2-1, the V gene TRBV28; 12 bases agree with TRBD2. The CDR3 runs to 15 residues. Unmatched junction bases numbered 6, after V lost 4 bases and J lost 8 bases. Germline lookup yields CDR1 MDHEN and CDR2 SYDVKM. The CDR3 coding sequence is TGTGCCAGCAGTTCGCTAGCGGGAGGGCTACATGAGCAGTTCTTC. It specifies CASSSLAGGLHEQFF.

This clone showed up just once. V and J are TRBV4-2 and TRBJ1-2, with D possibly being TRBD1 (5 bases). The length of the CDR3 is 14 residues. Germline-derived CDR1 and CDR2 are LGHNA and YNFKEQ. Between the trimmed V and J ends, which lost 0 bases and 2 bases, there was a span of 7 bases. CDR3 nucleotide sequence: TGTGCCAGCAGCCAAGACAGGGTGAACTATGGCTACACCTTC. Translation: CASSQDRVNYGYTF.

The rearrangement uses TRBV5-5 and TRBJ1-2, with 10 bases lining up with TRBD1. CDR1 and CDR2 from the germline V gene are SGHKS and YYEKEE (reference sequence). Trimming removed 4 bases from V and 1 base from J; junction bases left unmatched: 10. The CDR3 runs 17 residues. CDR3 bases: TGTGCCAGCAGCGGCTGGGACAGGGGCTCAGTTAACTATGGCTACACCTTC. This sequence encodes CASSGWDRGSVNYGYTF.

CDR3 coding DNA: TGTGCCAGCAGCTTAGGGGAGCCAGCGGACTCCGGGGAGCTGTTTTTT. This gives the protein CASSLGEPADSGELFF. The chain joins TRBV7-3 to TRBJ2-2; tentatively, D is TRBD2 (5 bases). This CDR3 is built from 16 residues. Germline V gene data show CDR1 as SGHTA and CDR2 as FQGTGA. The V end was cut by 2 bases, the J end by 6 bases, with 16 bases between.

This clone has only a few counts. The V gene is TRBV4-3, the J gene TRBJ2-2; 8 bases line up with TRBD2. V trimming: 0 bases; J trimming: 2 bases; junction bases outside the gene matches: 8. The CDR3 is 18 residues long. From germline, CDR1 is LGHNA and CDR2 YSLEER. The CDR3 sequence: CASSQDAPSGFNTGELFF. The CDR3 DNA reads TGCGCCAGCAGCCAAGATGCCCCTAGCGGGTTCAACACCGGGGAGCTGTTTTTT.

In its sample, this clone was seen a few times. This CDR3 reads CASFKRGKKMNTEAFF. Here the CDR3 DNA reads TGTGCCAGCTTTAAACGGGGAAAAAAGATGAACACTGAAGCTTTCTTT. The chain joins TRBV5-8 to TRBJ1-1, with no clear D. The germline V gene encodes CDR1 SGHTS and CDR2 YDEGEE. Trimming removed 7 bases at V and 0 bases at J, with 19 bases between. The CDR3 loop spans 16 amino acids.

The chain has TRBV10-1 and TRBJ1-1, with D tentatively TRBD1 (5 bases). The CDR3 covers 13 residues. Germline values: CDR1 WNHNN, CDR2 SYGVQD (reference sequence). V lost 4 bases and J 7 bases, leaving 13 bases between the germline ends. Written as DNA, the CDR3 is TGCGCCAGCAGTGTGGGGCAGATAGATGAAGCTTTCTTT. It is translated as CASSVGQIDEAFF.

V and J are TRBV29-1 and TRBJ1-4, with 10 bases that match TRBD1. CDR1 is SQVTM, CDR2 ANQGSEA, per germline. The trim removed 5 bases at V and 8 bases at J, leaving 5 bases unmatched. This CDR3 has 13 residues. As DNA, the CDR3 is TGCAGCGTTTTGGGACAGGGGAGAGAAAAACTGTTTTTT. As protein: CSVLGQGREKLFF. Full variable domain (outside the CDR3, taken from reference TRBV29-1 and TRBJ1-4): SAVISQKPSRDICQRGTSLTIQCQVDSQVTMMFWYRQQPGQSLTLIATANQGSEATYESGFVIDKFPISRPNLTFSTLTVSNMSPEDSSIYLCSVLGQGREKLFFGSGTQLSVL.

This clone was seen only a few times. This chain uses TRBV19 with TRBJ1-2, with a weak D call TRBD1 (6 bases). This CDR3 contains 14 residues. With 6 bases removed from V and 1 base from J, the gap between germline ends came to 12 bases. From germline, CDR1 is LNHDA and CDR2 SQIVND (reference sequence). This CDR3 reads CASRGTSYNYGYTF. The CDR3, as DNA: TGTGCCAGTAGAGGGACATCTTATAACTATGGCTACACCTTC.

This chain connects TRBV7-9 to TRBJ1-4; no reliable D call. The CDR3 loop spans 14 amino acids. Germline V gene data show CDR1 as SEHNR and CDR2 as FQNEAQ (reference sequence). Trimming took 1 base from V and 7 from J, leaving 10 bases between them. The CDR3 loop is CASSLVEGGEKLFF. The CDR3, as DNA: TGTGCCAGCAGCTTAGTGGAGGGTGGTGAAAAACTGTTTTTT.

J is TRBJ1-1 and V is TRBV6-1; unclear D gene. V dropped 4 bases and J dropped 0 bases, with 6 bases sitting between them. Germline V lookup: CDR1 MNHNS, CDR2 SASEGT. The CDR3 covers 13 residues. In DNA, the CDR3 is TGTGCCAGCAGTGGCGACATGAACACTGAAGCTTTCTTT. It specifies CASSGDMNTEAFF.

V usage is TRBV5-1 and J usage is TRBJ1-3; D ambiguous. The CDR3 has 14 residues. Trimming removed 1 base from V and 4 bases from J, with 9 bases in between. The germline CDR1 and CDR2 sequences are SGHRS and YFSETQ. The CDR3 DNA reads TGCGCCAGCAGCTTGTGGTCAGAAGGAAACACCATATATTTT. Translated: CASSLWSEGNTIYF.

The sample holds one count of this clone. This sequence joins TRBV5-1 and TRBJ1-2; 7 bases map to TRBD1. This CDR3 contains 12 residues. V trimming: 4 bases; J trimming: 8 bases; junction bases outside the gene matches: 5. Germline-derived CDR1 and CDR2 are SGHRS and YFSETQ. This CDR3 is CASSVSGGGYTF. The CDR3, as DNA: TGCGCCAGCAGCGTGTCAGGGGGAGGCTACACCTTC.